The clone carrying this TCR beta chain was counted between two and nine times. TCRdb's table, derived via immunoSEQ multiplex PCR, lists solely in-frame clones and lacks some. In the table there are a few hundred thousand clones, about four fifths of which are singletons. The study recruited people aged roughly 18 to 100 years across approximately 23 US areas. Participant reports of clinical history set cohort assignment. This record belongs to a study of blood T cell repertoires in COVID-19. Study information: T cells, B-cell-depleted T cells, or PBMCs supplied cDNA or gDNA.

This CDR3 region has 12 residues. Germline V gives CDR1 GTSNPN, CDR2 SVGIG (reference sequence). Trimming left V 0 bases short and J 8 bases short, with 10 bases between. This TCR was recovered from a woman in her thirties or forties with acute COVID-19. The sequenced sample was PBMCs or T cells enriched from blood (not recorded which). The rearrangement uses TRBV30 and TRBJ1-2; D ambiguous. The CDR3 DNA reads TGTGCCTGGAGTGTAACCAGGAACGGCTACACCTTC. This sequence encodes CAWSVTRNGYTF.